This T cell receptor beta chain is from a study of shared clonotypes between healthy human individuals. Sequencing used immunoSEQ multiplex PCR; TCRdb keeps in-frame clones, though not all of them. This sample has almost 750,000 clones, with about two thirds found just once. Within Nashville, Tennessee resided all donors, each a Caucasian adult. Concerning this clone itself: What it binds is not known.

Points from the study as a whole: Sharing across four donors was highest in naive CD4 (roughly 5%) and lowest in memory CD8 (around 0.4%). Having only a few donors restricted how much genetic and exposure-history diversity was captured.

V was clipped by 4 bases and J by 3 bases, with 13 bases between them. The germline CDR1 and CDR2 sequences are SGHRS and YFSETQ. This CDR3 comprises 14 residues. Source material: memory CD4+ T cells sorted from blood. The subset: CD45RA-negative fraction. The chain combines TRBV5-1 with TRBJ1-2, with D tentatively TRBD1 (5 bases). This TCR came from a woman aged 30 to 39 in good health. CDR3 DNA sequence: TGCGCCAGCAGCCAACACGGCAGGGACTATGGCTACACCTTC. Translation gives CASSQHGRDYGYTF.